These 15 T cell receptor beta chains share one sample of origin, sequenced in a study of CXCR3-negative and CXCR3-positive naive CD8 T cells. Study-wide results and limits: Compared with CXCR3-negative naive cells, CXCR3-positive naive cells showed more hydrophobic TRB CDR3s.

The authors prepared UMI-labeled TRB cDNA libraries by 5' RACE. TCRdb reanalyzed the 5' RACE reads, giving one entry per CDR3 protein sequence and no DNA. The sample totals roughly 120,000 distinct CDR3 sequences; its top ten clones hold about 0.62%. Antigens for these TCRs are unknown. Sequences were obtained from naive CXCR3+ CD8+ T cells from blood. Stated subset: CD45RO-CCR7+CD27+CD95- naive CD8+ T cells expressing CXCR3 (TNR3+). Receptors were obtained from a human donor in good health. Some clones in this sample may be carry-over from other donors' samples.

This chain links TRBV7-8 with TRBJ2-7; TCRdb calls TRBD1, which cannot be checked without DNA. Germline V CDR1 and CDR2: SGHVS, FQNEAQ. There are 16 residues in the CDR3. CDR3 residues: CASSPYRDRGPYEQYF.

The chain employs TRBV7-3 and TRBJ1-1. CDR1 and CDR2 (germline): SGHTA, FQGTGA. The CDR3 runs to 13 residues. CDR3: CASSLILLTEAFF.

This chain uses TRBV5-1 with TRBJ2-1; the D gene TCRdb calls, TRBD2, cannot be checked with no DNA. The CDR3 runs 16 residues. Germline assignment: CDR1 SGHRS and CDR2 YFSETQ. The CDR3 here is CASSLELAAPYNEQFF.

The rearrangement links TRBV21-1 to TRBJ2-2; the TCRdb D gene call, TRBD2, has no DNA to confirm it. TRBV21-1 is tagged as a pseudogene. The CDR3 runs 17 residues. CDR3: CASSKDGSSGRTGELFF.

This sequence joins TRBV10-3 and TRBJ2-3. CDR1 is ENHRY, CDR2 SYGVKD, per germline. This CDR3 is 14 amino acids long. CDR3 amino acids: CAIGNIVNTDTQYF.

This chain joins TRBV6-2 or TRBV6-3 and TRBJ2-1; the TRBD1 assignment by TCRdb is unverifiable without DNA. The CDR3 loop spans 15 amino acids. In germline, CDR1 is MNHEY, CDR2 SVGEGT. The chain's CDR3 is CASSSDPQGYNEQFF.

The V call is TRBV28, the J call TRBJ2-7. CDR1 is MDHEN and CDR2 is SYDVKM in the germline V gene. The CDR3 has 12 amino acids. CDR3 amino acids: CASSFIPYEQYF.

The chain couples TRBV20-1 to TRBJ2-5; no DNA is available, so the TRBD2 call from TCRdb remains unchecked. Germline V gene sequence: CDR1 DFQATT, CDR2 SNEGSKA (reference sequence). The length of the CDR3 is 14 residues. This CDR3 is CSARPRLAEETQYF.

This chain uses TRBV10-3 with TRBJ2-7; lacking DNA, the TRBD1 call made by TCRdb goes unchecked. This CDR3 is built from 15 residues. Germline V gives CDR1 ENHRY, CDR2 SYGVKD. The CDR3: CAISGGQGVAYEQYF.

The chain uses TRBV29-1 and TRBJ2-2. The CDR3 sequence is 12 residues long. Per germline, CDR1 SQVTM and CDR2 ANQGSEA. The CDR3 region is CSGLAATGELFF.

V usage is TRBV5-1 and J usage is TRBJ2-1; no DNA is available, so the TRBD1 call from TCRdb remains unchecked. Germline CDR1 and CDR2: SGHRS and YFSETQ. The CDR3 is made up of 15 amino acids. The CDR3 loop is CASSLAEGARNEQFF.

CDR3 sequence reads: CASSQLTAQGNSPLHF. This chain links TRBV4-3 with TRBJ1-6; checking the TCRdb D call of TRBD1 is not possible without DNA. The germline V gene encodes CDR1 LGHNA and CDR2 YSLEER. The CDR3 has 16 residues.

The chain uses TRBV7-3 and TRBJ2-7; TCRdb lists TRBD1, though no DNA is available to test this call. Germline V lookup: CDR1 SGHTA, CDR2 FQGTGA. The CDR3 covers 15 residues. CDR3 sequence: CASSLTPTGVYEQYF.

This chain joins TRBV10-2 and TRBJ2-3; TCRdb's assignment of TRBD1 cannot be checked, as there is no DNA. There are 14 residues in the CDR3. Germline V gene lookup returns CDR1 WSHSY and CDR2 SAAADI. The CDR3: CASSEGTGTDTQYF.

This chain connects TRBV7-9 to TRBJ1-2; TCRdb returns TRBD1, unconfirmable since there is no DNA. This CDR3 has 15 residues. Per the germline V gene, CDR1 is SEHNR and CDR2 is FQNEAQ (reference sequence). The CDR3 region is CASSSLWDSQYGYTF.